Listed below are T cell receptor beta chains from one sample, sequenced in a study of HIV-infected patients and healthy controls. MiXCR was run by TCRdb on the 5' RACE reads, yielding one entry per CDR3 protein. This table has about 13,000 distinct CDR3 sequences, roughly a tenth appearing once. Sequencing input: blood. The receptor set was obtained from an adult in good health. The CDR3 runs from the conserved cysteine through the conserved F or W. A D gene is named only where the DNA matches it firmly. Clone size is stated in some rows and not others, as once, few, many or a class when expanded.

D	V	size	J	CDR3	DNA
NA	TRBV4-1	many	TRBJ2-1	CASSQDWGPNNEQFF	TGCGCCAGCAGCCAAGACTGGGGCCCCAACAATGAGCAGTTCTTC
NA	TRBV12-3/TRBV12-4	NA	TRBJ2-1	CASSLRVYEQFF	TGTGCCAGCAGTTTAAGGGTGTATGAGCAGTTCTTC
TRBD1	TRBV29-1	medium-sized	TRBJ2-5	CSVSTGGLQETQYF	TGCAGCGTATCAACAGGGGGTTTACAAGAGACCCAGTACTTC
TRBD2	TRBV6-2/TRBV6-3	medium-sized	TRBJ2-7	CASSIAGGYEQYF	TGTGCCAGCAGTATAGCGGGGGGCTACGAGCAGTACTTC
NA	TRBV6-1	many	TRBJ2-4	CASSERVGIQYF	TGTGCCAGCAGTGAAAGAGTTGGCATTCAGTACTTC
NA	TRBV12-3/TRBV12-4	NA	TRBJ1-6	CASSSHGGKGNSPLHF	TGTGCCAGCAGTTCACATGGGGGGAAGGGTAATTCACCCCTCCACTTT
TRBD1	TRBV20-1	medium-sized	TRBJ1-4	CSARERTGWEKLFF	TGCAGTGCTAGAGAGCGGACAGGTTGGGAAAAACTGTTTTTT
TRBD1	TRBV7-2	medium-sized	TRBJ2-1	CASSTRTGAYNEQFF	TGTGCCAGCAGCACCCGAACAGGGGCCTACAATGAGCAGTTCTTC
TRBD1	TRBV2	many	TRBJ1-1	CASNDPGQGLAEAFF	TGTGCCAGCAATGACCCGGGACAGGGCCTGGCGGAAGCTTTCTTT
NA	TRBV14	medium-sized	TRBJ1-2	CASSQAVGSNYGYTF	TGTGCCAGCAGCCAAGCGGTCGGGTCCAACTATGGCTACACCTTC